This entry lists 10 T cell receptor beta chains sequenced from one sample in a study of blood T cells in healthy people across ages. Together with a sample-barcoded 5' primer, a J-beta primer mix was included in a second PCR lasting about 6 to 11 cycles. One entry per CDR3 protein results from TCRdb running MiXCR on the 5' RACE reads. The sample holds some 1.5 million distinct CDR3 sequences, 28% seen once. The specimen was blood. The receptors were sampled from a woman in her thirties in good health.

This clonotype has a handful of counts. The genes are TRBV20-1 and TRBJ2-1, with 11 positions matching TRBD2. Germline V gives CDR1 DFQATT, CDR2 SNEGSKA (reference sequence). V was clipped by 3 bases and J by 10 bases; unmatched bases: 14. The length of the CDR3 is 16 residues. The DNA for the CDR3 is TGCAGTGCTAGTCTGGCTAGCGGGGGGCGGAGGGACGAGCAGTTCTTC. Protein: CSASLASGGRRDEQFF.

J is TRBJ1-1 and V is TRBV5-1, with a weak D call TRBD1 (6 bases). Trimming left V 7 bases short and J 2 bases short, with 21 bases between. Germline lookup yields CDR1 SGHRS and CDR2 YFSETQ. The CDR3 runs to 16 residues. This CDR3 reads CASRRGPPQGNTEAFF. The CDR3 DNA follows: TGCGCCAGCCGCCGGGGGCCCCCGCAGGGAAACACTGAAGCTTTCTTT. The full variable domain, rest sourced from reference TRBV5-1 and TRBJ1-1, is KAGVTQTPRYLIKTRGQQVTLSCSPISGHRSVSWYQQTPGQGLQFLFEYFSETQRNKGNFPGRFSGRQFSNSRSEMNVSTLELGDSALYLCASRRGPPQGNTEAFFGQGTRLTVV.

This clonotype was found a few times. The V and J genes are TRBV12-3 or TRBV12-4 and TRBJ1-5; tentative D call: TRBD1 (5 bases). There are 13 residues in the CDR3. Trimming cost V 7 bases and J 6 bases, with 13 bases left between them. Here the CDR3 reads CASTPGGGQPQHF. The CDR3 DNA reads TGTGCCAGCACACCGGGGGGGGGTCAGCCCCAGCATTTT.

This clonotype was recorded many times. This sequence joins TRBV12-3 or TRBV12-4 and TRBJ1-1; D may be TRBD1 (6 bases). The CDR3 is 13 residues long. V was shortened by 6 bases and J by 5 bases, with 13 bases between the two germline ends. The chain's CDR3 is CASSSTGFTEAFF. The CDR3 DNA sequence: TGTGCCAGCAGCTCTACAGGGTTTACTGAAGCTTTCTTT.

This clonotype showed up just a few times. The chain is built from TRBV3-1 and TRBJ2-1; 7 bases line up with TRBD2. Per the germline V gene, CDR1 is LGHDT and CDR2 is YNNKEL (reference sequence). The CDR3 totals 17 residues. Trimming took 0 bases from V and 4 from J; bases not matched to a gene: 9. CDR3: CASSQEGTGGSYNEQFF. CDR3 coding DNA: TGTGCCAGCAGCCAAGAGGGAACGGGGGGTTCATACAATGAGCAGTTCTTC.

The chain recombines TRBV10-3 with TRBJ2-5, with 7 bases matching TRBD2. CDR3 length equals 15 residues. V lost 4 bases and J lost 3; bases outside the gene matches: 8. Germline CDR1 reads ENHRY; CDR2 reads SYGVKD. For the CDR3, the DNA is TGTGCCATCAGTGGTGTAAGAAGCGGGAAAGAGACCCAGTACTTC. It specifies CAISGVRSGKETQYF.

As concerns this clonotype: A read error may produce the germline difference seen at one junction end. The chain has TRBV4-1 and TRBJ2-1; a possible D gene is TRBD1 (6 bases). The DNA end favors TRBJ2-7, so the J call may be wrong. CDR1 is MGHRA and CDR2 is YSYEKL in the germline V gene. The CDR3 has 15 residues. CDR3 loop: CANSDVRGGRGEQYF. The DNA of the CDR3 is TGCGCCAACAGCGACGTCAGGGGCGGTCGAGGCGAGCAGTACTTC.

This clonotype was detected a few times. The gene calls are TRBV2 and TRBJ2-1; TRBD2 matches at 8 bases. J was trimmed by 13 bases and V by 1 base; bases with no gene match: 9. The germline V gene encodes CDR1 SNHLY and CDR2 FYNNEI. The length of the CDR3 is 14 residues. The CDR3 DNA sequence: TGTGCCAGCAGTGAAGAGCGGGGGAAAGAGACCCAGTTCTTC. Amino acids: CASSEERGKETQFF. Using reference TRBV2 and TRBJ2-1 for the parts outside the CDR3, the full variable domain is EPEVTQTPSHQVTQMGQEVILRCVPISNHLYFYWYRQILGQKVEFLVSFYNNEISEKSEIFDDQFSVERPDGSNFTLKIRSTKLEDSAMYFCASSEERGKETQFFGPGTRLTVL.

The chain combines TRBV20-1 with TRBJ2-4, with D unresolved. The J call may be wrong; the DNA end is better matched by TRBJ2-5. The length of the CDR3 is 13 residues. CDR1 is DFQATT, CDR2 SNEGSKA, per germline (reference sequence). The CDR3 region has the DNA TGCAGTGCTAGAGAGAACTTCCAAGAGACCCAGTACTTC. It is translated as CSARENFQETQYF.

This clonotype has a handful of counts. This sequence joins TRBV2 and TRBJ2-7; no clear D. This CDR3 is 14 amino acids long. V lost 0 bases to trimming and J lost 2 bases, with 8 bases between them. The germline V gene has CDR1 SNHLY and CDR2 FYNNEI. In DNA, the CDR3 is TGTGCCAGCAGTGAAGCGAGGAGAACCTACGAGCAGTACTTC. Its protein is CASSEARRTYEQYF.